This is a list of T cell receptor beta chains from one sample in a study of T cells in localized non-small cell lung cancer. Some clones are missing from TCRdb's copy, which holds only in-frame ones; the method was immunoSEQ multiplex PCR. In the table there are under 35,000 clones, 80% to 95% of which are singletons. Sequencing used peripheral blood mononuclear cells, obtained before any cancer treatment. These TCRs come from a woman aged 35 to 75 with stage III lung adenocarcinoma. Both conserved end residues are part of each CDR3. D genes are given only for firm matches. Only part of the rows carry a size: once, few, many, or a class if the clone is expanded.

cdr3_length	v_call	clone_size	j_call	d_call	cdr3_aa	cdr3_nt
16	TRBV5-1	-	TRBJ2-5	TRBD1	CASSLSGTGNFETQYF	TGCGCCAGCAGCTTATCCGGGACAGGAAATTTTGAGACCCAGTACTTC
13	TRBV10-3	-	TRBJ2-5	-	CATNSGDQETQYF	TGTGCCACGAACTCAGGCGATCAAGAGACCCAGTACTTC
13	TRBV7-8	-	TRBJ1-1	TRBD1	CASRRGQGTEAFF	TGTGCTTCTCGCAGGGGGCAGGGCACTGAAGCTTTCTTT
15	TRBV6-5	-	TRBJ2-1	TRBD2	CASSYSGSSYNEQFF	TGTGCCAGCAGTTACAGCGGGAGCTCCTACAATGAGCAGTTCTTC
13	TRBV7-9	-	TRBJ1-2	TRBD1	CASSTGTVYGYTF	TGTGCCAGCAGCACCGGGACAGTTTATGGCTATACCTTC
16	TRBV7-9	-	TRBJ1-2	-	CASSSSKAFFSYGYTF	TGTGCCAGCAGCTCATCTAAGGCCTTCTTTTCCTATGGCTACACCTTC
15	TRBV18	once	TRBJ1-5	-	CASSPNGEGGQPQHF	TGTGCCAGCTCCCCGAACGGGGAAGGGGGTCAGCCCCAGCATTTT
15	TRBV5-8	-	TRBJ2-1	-	CASSRGQSSYNEQFF	TGTGCCAGCAGCAGAGGACAGAGCTCCTACAATGAGCAGTTCTTC
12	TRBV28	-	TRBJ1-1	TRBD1	CASTGQGSEAFF	TGTGCCAGCACCGGACAGGGGTCTGAAGCTTTCTTT
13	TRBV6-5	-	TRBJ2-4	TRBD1	CASSSLTGRIQYF	TGTGCCAGCAGTAGCCTGACAGGGCGCATTCAGTACTTC
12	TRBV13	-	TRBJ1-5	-	CASSQGNQPQHF	TGTGCCAGCAGTCAGGGCAATCAGCCCCAGCATTTT
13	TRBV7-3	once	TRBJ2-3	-	CASSTGVTDTQYF	TGTGCCAGCAGCACCGGGGTCACAGATACGCAGTATTTT
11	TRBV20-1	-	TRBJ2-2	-	CSAATVGELFF	TGCAGTGCTGCGACGGTCGGGGAGCTGTTTTTT
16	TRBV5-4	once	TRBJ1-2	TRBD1	CASRGQGSEVSYGYTF	TGTGCCAGCAGGGGACAGGGCAGTGAGGTTAGCTATGGCTACACCTTC
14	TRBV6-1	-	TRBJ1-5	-	CASSEIMDHQPQHF	TGTGCCAGCAGTGAAATTATGGACCATCAGCCCCAGCATTTT
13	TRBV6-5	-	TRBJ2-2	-	CASSQPNTGELFF	TGTGCCAGCAGTCAGCCGAACACCGGGGAGCTGTTTTTT
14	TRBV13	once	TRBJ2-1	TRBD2	CASSLVTSRHEQFF	TGTGCCAGCAGCTTAGTGACTAGCCGGCATGAGCAGTTCTTC
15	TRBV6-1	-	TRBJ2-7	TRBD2	CASSEDSSGAYEQYF	TGTGCCAGCAGTGAAGATAGTAGCGGGGCTTACGAGCAGTACTTC
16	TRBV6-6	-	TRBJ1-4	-	CASSYAWDVGNEKLFF	TGTGCCAGCAGTTACGCCTGGGACGTGGGGAATGAAAAACTGTTTTTT
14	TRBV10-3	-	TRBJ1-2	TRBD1	CAISESQGANGYTF	TGTGCCATCAGTGAGTCGCAGGGGGCCAATGGCTACACCTTC
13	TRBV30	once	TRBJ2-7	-	CAWNSGDSYEQYF	TGTGCCTGGAATAGCGGTGATTCCTACGAGCAGTACTTC
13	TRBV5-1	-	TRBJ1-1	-	CASSLAPRTEAFF	TGCGCCAGCAGCTTGGCCCCCAGGACTGAAGCTTTCTTT
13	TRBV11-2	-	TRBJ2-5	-	CASTKRGTETQYF	TGTGCCAGCACCAAACGGGGAACCGAGACCCAGTACTTC
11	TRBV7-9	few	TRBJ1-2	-	CASGANYGYTF	TGTGCCAGCGGTGCTAACTATGGCTACACCTTC
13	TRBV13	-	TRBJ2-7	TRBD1	CASSPGQAGEQYF	TGTGCCAGCAGCCCAGGACAGGCGGGCGAGCAGTACTTC
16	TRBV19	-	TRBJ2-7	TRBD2	CASSGTGTSGKYEQYF	TGTGCCAGTAGTGGAACCGGGACTAGCGGGAAGTACGAGCAGTACTTC
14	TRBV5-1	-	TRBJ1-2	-	CASSSDSTNYGYTF	TGCGCCAGCAGCTCGGACAGTACTAACTATGGCTACACCTTC
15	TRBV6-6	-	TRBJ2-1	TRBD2	CASSFSGGPYNEQFF	TGTGCCAGCAGTTTTAGCGGGGGCCCGTACAATGAGCAGTTCTTC
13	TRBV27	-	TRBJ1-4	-	CASSFGRDEKLFF	TGTGCCAGCAGTTTTGGTAGGGACGAAAAACTGTTTTTT
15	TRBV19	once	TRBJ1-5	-	CASSIESSGYQPQHF	TGTGCCAGTAGTATAGAAAGCTCGGGATATCAGCCCCAGCATTTT
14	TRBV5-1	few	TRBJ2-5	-	CASSMDSSFGTQYF	TGCGCCAGCAGCATGGACAGCTCCTTTGGGACCCAGTACTTC
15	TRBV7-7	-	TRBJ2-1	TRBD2	CASSSSGSPGSEQFF	TGTGCCAGCAGCTCCAGCGGGAGCCCCGGGAGTGAGCAGTTCTTC
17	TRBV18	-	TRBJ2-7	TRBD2	CASSPAGLAGGSYEQYF	TGTGCCAGCTCACCAGCCGGGCTAGCGGGAGGTTCCTACGAGCAGTACTTC
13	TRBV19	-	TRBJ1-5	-	CASTTDSNQPQHF	TGTGCCAGTACCACCGACAGCAATCAGCCCCAGCATTTT
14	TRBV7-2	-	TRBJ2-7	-	CASSLAGSSYEQYF	TGTGCCAGCAGCTTAGCCGGCAGTTCCTACGAGCAGTACTTC
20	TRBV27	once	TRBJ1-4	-	CASSSSARGLSTGRGEKLFF	TGTGCCAGCAGCAGCAGCGCTCGCGGGCTATCGACAGGAAGGGGTGAAAAACTGTTTTTT
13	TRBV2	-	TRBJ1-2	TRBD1	CASREDRGVGYTF	TGTGCCAGCAGGGAAGACAGGGGGGTTGGCTACACCTTC
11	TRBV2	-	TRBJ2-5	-	CASGAGETQYF	TGTGCCAGCGGGGCGGGGGAGACCCAGTACTTC
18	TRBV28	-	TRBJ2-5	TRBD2	CASSLASGYSHPQETQYF	TGTGCCAGCAGTTTAGCTAGCGGGTATTCCCACCCGCAAGAGACCCAGTACTTC
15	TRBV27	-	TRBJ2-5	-	CASSLSSGSQETQYF	TGTGCCAGCAGTTTATCGTCAGGGTCCCAAGAGACCCAGTACTTC
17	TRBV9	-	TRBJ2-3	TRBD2	CASSVGSSGGGTDTQYF	TGTGCCAGCAGCGTAGGGTCTAGCGGGGGGGGCACAGATACGCAGTATTTT
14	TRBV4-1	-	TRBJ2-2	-	CASSQGANTGELFF	TGCGCCAGCAGCCAGGGCGCGAACACCGGGGAGCTGTTTTTT
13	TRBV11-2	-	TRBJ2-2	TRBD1	CASGHRGTGELFF	TGTGCCAGCGGTCACAGGGGCACCGGGGAGCTGTTTTTT
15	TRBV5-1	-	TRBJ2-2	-	CASSLGTVNTGELFF	TGCGCCAGCAGCTTGGGGACAGTGAACACCGGGGAGCTGTTTTTT
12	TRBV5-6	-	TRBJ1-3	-	CASSLRERAIYF	TGTGCCAGCAGCTTGAGAGAACGGGCCATATATTTT
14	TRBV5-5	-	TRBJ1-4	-	CASSFQGADEKLFF	TGTGCCAGCAGCTTTCAGGGTGCCGATGAAAAACTGTTTTTT
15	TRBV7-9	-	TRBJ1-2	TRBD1	CASSLEGQVARGYTF	TGTGCCAGCAGCTTAGAGGGACAGGTCGCTCGAGGCTACACCTTC
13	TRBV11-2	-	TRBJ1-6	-	CASSPRRDSPLHF	TGTGCCAGCAGCCCCAGAAGGGACTCACCCCTCCACTTT
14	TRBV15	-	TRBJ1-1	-	CATSRARMNTEAFF	TGTGCCACCAGCAGGGCCAGGATGAACACTGAAGCTTTCTTT
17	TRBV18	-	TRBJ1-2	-	CASSPFNRGDGDYGYTF	TGTGCCAGCTCACCATTCAATAGAGGGGACGGAGACTATGGCTACACCTTC
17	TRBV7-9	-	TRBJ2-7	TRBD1	CASSLGQGAWFFSEQYF	TGTGCCAGCAGCCTAGGACAGGGGGCTTGGTTTTTTTCCGAGCAGTACTTC
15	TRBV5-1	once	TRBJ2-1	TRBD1	CASTAGTGVLVEQFF	TGCGCCAGCACGGCCGGGACAGGGGTTTTGGTTGAGCAGTTCTTC
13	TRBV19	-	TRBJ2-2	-	CASSINRDRELFF	TGTGCCAGTAGTATTAACAGGGACAGGGAGCTGTTTTTT